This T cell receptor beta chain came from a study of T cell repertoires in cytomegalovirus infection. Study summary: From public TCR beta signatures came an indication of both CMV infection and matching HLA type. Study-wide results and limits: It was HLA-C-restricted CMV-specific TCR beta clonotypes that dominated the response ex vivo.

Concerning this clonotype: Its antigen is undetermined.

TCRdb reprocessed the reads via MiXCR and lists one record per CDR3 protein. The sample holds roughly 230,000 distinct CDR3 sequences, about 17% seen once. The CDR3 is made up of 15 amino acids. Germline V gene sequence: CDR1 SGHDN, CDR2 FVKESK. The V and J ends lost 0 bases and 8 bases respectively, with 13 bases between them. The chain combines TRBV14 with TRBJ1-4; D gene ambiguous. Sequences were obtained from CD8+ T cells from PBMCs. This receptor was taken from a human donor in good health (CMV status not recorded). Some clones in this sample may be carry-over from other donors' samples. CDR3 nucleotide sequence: TGTGCCAGCAGCCAAGATAGAGGGAGACGCGAAAAACTGTTTTTT. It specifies CASSQDRGRREKLFF.